This TCR beta chain was recorded in a study of long-term antiretroviral therapy in people with HIV. Study-wide findings and caveats: Repertoires with HIV possessed tighter CDR3 length spans than those of controls.

Survey level was the resolution at which the v3.0 immunoSEQ assay ran. Sequencing was performed with immunoSEQ multiplex PCR; in TCRdb, only in-frame clones are kept and a portion is missing. The sample gives approximately 18,000 clones, 80% of which show up once; 4% to 5.5% is in the top ten. Turning to this clone: Its matching antigen is unknown.

This CDR3 has 13 amino acids. V was pared by 7 bases and J by 4 bases, with 10 bases between. From germline, CDR1 is SGHVS and CDR2 FNYEAQ. The sequence was obtained from a man between 18 and 35 years old with HIV. The material was unsorted PBMCs, obtained 0.1 years before starting antiretroviral therapy. The gene calls are TRBV7-6 and TRBJ2-2; D is uncertain. CDR3 coding DNA: TGTGCCAGCAAAGAGCGACCCACCGGGGAGCTGTTTTTT. It codes for CASKERPTGELFF.